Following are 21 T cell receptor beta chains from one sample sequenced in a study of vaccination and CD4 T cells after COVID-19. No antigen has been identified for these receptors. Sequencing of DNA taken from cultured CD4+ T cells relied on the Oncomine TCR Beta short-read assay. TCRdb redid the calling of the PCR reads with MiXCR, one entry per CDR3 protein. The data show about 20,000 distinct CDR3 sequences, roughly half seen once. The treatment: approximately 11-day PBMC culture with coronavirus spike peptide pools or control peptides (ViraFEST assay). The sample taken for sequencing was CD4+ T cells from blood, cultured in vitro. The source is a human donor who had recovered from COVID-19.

CDR3: CSAHPPGQGKGDQYF. The CDR3 nucleotides are TGCAGTGCTCATCCCCCGGGACAGGGGAAAGGAGACCAGTACTTC. J is TRBJ2-5 and V is TRBV20-1, with 10 bases matching TRBD1. This CDR3 region has 15 residues. Trimming took 5 bases from V and 10 from J; bases not matched to a gene: 16. The germline V gene has CDR1 DFQATT and CDR2 SNEGSKA (reference sequence).

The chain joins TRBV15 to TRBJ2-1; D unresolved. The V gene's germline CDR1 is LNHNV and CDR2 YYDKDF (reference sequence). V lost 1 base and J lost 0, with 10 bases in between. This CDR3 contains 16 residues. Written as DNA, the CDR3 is TGTGCCACCAGCAGAGGATCCCCGGGCTCCTACAATGAGCAGTTCTTC. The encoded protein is CATSRGSPGSYNEQFF.

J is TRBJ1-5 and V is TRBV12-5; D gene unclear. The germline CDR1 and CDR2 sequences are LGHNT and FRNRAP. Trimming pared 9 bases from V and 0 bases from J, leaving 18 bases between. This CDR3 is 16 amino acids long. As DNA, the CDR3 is TGTGCTAGCCAGATCTGGAGTGGATATAGCAATCAGCCCCAGCATTTT. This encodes CASQIWSGYSNQPQHF.

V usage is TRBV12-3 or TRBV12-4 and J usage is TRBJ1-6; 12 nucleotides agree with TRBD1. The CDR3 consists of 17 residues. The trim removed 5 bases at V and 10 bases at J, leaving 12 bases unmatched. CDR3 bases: TGTGCCAGCAGTCCATCTCGGGACAGGGGGCGCGGGTCACCCCTCCACTTT. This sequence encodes CASSPSRDRGRGSPLHF.

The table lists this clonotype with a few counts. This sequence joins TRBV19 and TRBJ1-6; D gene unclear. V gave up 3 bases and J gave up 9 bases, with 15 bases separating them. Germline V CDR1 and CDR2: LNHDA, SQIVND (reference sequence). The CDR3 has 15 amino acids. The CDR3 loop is CASSIPSTVGSPLHF. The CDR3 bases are TGTGCCAGTAGTATCCCTTCAACTGTCGGTTCACCCCTCCACTTT.

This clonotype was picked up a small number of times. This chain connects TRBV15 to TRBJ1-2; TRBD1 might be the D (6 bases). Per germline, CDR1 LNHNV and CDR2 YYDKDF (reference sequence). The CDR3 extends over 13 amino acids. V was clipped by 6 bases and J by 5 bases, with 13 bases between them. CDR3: CATSIQGRYGYTF. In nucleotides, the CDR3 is TGTGCCACCAGTATCCAGGGGCGGTATGGCTACACCTTC.

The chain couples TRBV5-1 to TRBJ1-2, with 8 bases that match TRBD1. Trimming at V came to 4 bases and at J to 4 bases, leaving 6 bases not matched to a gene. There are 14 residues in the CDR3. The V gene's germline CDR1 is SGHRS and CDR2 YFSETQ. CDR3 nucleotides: TGCGCCAGCAGCGCCGGACAGGGAGGCTATGGCTACACCTTC. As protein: CASSAGQGGYGYTF.

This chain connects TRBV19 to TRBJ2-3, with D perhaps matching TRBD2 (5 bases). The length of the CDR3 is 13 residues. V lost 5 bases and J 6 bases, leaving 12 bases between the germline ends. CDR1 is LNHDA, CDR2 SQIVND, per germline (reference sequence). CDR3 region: CASSLDRRDTQYF. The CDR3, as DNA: TGTGCCAGTAGTCTCGATCGGAGGGATACGCAGTATTTT.

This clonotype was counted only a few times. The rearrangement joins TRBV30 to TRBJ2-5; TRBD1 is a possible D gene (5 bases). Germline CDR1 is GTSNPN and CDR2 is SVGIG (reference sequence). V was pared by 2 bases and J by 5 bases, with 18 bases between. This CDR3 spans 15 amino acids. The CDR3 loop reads CAWSLPGSSRETQYF. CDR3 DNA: TGTGCCTGGAGTCTCCCAGGGTCTTCACGGGAGACCCAGTACTTC. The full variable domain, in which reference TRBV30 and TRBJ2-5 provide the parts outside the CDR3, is SQTIHQWPATLVQPVGSPLSLECTVEGTSNPNLYWYRQAAGRGLQLLFYSVGIGQISSEVPQNLSASRPQDRQFILSSKKLLLSDSGFYLCAWSLPGSSRETQYFGPGTRLLVL.

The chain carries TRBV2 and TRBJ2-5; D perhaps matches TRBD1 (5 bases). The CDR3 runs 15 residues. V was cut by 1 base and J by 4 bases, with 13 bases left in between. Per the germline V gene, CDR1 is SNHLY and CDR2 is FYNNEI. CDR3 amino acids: CASSEGQIRRETQYF. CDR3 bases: TGTGCCAGCAGTGAAGGACAGATCCGTCGAGAGACCCAGTACTTC.

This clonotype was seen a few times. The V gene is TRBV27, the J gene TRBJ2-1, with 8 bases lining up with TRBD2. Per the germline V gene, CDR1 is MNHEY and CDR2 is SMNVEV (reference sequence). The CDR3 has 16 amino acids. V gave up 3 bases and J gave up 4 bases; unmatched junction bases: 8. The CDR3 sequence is CASSFGLAGRYNEQFF. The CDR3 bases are TGTGCCAGCAGTTTCGGGCTAGCGGGTAGATACAATGAGCAGTTCTTC.

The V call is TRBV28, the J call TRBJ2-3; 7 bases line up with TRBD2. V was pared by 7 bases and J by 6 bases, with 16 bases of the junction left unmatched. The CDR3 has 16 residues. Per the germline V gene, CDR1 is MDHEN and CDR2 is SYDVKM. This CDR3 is CASTQAGSEGGDTQYF. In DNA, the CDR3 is TGTGCCAGCACTCAAGCGGGAAGTGAGGGAGGGGATACGCAGTATTTT.

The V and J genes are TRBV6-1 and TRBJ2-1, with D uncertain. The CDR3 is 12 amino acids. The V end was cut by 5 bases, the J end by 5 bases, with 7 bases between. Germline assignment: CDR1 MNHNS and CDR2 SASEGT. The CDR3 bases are TGTGCCAGCAGTCTTCGGAACAATGAGCAGTTCTTC. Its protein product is CASSLRNNEQFF.

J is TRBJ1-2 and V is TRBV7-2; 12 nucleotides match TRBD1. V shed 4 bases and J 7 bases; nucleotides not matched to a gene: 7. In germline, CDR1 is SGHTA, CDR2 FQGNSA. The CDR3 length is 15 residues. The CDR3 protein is CASSSGTGGRSGYTF. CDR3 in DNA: TGTGCCAGCAGCTCGGGGACAGGGGGCCGGAGTGGCTACACCTTC.

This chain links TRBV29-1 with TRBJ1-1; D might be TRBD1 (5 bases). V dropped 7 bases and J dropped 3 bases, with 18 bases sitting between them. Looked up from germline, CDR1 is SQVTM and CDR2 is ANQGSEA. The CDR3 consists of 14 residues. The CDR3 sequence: CSAGRGRRDTEAFF. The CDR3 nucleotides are TGCAGCGCCGGGAGGGGCAGGAGGGACACTGAAGCTTTCTTT. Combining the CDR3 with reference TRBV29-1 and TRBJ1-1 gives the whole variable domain SAVISQKPSRDICQRGTSLTIQCQVDSQVTMMFWYRQQPGQSLTLIATANQGSEATYESGFVIDKFPISRPNLTFSTLTVSNMSPEDSSIYLCSAGRGRRDTEAFFGQGTRLTVV.

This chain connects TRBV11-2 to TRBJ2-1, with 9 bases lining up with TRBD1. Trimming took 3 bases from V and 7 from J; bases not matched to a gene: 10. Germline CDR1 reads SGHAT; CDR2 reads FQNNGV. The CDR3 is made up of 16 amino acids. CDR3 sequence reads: CASSFAGTGLTNEQFF. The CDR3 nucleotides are TGTGCCAGCAGCTTCGCCGGGACAGGGCTTACTAATGAGCAGTTCTTC.

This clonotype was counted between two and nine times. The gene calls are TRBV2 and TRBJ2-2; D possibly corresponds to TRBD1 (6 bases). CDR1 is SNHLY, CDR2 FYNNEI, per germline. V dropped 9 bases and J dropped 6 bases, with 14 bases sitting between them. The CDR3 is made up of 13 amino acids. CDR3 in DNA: TGTGCCAGTAAATGGGGGCCCCCCGGGGAGCTGTTTTTT. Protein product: CASKWGPPGELFF.

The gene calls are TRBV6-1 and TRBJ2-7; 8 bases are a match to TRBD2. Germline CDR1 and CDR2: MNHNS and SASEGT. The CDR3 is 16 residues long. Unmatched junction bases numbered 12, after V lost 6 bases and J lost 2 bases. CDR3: CASRGDSGAGTYEQYF. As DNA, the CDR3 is TGTGCCAGCAGGGGGGATAGCGGGGCCGGTACCTACGAGCAGTACTTC.

CDR3 sequence (DNA): TGTGCCAGCTCACCACCGGGGACTGAAGGCACAGATACGCAGTATTTT. It is translated as CASSPPGTEGTDTQYF. The chain joins TRBV18 to TRBJ2-3; TRBD2 is a possible D gene (6 bases). The CDR3 has 16 amino acids. Trimming took 0 bases from V and 1 from J, leaving 11 bases between them. Looked up from germline, CDR1 is KGHSH and CDR2 is LQKENI.

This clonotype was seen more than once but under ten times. The CDR3 is CASSSQVNTEAFF. Here the CDR3 DNA reads TGTGCCAGCAGCTCCCAGGTGAACACTGAAGCTTTCTTT. The chain combines TRBV7-3 with TRBJ1-1; D not resolved. The germline V gene has CDR1 SGHTA and CDR2 FQGTGA. The CDR3 sequence is 13 residues long. V dropped 4 bases and J dropped 0 bases, with 6 bases sitting between them.

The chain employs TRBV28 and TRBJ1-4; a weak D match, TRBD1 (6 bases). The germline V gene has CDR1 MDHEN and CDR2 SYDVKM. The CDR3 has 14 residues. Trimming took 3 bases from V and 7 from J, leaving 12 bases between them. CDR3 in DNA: TGTGCCAGCAGTTTGGGGGGCTCCAGTGAAAAACTGTTTTTT. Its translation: CASSLGGSSEKLFF.